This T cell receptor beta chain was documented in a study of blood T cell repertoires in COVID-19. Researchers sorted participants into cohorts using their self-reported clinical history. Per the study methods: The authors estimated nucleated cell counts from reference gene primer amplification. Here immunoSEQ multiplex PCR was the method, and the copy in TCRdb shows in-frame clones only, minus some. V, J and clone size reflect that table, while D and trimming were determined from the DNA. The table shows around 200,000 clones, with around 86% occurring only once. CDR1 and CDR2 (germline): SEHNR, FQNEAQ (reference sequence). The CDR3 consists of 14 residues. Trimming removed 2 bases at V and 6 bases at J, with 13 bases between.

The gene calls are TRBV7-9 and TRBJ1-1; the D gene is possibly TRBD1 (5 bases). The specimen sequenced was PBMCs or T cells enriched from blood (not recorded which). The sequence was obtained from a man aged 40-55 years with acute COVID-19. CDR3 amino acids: CASSLHQGTAEAFF. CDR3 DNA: TGTGCCAGCAGCTTACACCAGGGTACCGCTGAAGCTTTCTTT.